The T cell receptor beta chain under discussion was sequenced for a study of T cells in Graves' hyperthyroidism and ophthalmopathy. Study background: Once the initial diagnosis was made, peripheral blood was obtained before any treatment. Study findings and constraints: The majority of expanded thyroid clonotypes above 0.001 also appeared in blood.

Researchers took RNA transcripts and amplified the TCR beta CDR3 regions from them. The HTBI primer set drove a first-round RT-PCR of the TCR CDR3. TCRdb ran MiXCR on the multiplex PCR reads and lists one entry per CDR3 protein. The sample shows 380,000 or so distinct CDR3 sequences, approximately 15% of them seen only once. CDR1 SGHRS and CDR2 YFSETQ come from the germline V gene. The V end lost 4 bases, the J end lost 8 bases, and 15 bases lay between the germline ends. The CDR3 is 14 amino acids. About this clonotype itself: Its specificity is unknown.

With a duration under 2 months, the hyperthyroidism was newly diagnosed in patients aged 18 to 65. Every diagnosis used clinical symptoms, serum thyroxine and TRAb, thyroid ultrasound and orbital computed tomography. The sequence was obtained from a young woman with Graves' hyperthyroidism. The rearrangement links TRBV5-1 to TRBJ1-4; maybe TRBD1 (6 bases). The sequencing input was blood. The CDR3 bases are TGCGCCAGCAGCCCAACGGGACACACCGAAAAACTGTTTTTT. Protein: CASSPTGHTEKLFF.